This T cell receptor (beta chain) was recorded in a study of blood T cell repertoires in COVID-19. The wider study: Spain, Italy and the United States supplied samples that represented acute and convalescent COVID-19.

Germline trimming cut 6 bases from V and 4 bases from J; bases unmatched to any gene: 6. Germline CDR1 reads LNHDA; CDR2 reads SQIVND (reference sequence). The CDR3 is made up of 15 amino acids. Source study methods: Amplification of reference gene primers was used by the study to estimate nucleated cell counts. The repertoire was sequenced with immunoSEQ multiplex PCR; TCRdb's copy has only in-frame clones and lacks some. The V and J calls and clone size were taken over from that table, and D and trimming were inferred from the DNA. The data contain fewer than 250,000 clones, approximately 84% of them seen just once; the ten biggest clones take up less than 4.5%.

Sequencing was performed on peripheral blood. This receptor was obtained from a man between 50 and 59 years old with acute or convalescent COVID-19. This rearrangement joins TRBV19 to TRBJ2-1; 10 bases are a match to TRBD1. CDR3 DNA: TGTGCCAGTAGAAGGGACAGGGGATTATACAATGAGCAGTTCTTC. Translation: CASRRDRGLYNEQFF.